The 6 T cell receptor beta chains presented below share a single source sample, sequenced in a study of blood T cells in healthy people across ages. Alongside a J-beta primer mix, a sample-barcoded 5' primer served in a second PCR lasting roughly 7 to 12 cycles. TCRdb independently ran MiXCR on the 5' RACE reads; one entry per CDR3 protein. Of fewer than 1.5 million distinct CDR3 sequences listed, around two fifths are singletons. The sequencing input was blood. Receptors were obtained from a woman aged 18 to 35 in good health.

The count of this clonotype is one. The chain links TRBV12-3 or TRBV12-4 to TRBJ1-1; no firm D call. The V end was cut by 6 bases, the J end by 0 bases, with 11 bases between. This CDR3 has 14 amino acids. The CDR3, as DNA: TGTGCCAGCAGCCCGAGCCCATTGAACACTGAAGCTTTCTTT. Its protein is CASSPSPLNTEAFF.

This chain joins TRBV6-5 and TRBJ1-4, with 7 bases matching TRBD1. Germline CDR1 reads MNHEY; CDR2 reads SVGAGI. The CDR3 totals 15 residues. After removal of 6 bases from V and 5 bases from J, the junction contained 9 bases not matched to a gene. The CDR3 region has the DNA TGTGCCAGCAGGTTGACAGGGTTGGACAATGAAAAACTGTTTTTT. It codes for CASRLTGLDNEKLFF.

The CDR3 DNA reads as TGCGCCAGCAGTGAGTCTGGCACAGTTCAGATCTATGGCTACACCTTC. Translating gives CASSESGTVQIYGYTF. This chain joins TRBV10-2 and TRBJ1-2; D is undetermined. Looked up from germline, CDR1 is WSHSY and CDR2 is SAAADI. Trimming removed 0 bases from V and 4 bases from J, with 15 bases in between. The CDR3 has 16 residues.

In DNA, the CDR3 is TGTGCCAGCAGTGTTCGGGCAGTATCCTACGAGCAGTACTTC. Encoded protein: CASSVRAVSYEQYF. The chain employs TRBV12-3 or TRBV12-4 and TRBJ2-7, with D uncertain. The CDR3 has 14 residues. V gave up 5 bases and J gave up 1 base, with 12 bases separating them.

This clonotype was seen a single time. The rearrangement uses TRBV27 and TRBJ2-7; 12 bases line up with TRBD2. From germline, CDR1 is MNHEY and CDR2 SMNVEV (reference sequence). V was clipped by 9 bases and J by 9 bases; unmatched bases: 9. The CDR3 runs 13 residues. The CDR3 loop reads CASAGLAGIGQYF. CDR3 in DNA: TGTGCCAGTGCCGGACTAGCGGGAATAGGGCAGTACTTC.

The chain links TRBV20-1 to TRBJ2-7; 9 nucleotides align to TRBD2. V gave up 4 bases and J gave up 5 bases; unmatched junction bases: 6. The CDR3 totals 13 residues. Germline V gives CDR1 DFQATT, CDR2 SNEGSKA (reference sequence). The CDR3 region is CSAIGSGGHEQYF. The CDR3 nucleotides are TGCAGTGCTATTGGAAGCGGGGGGCACGAGCAGTACTTC.